The 12 T cell receptor beta chains below all came from one sample that was sequenced in a study of cytotoxic CD8 clonotypes in ibrutinib-treated CLL. Assay: immunoSEQ multiplex PCR; the TCRdb copy retains only in-frame clones and omits some. The table shows approximately 150,000 clones, with less than 85% occurring only once. Sample: PBMCs, taken after 24 months of ibrutinib treatment. The receptors derive from a human donor with chronic lymphocytic leukemia.

The V gene is TRBV4-1, the J gene TRBJ2-3; 9 nucleotides agree with TRBD2. Germline values: CDR1 MGHRA, CDR2 YSYEKL. The CDR3 runs to 22 residues. J lost 13 bases, V lost 3 bases, and 35 bases had no gene match. As DNA, the CDR3 is TGCGCCAGCAGCCACCCTAGACTAGCGGCTGAGGGTGAAGCGGGAAACCTGCCCTGGGAGTATTTT. The encoded protein is CASSHPRLAAEGEAGNLPWEYF.

Notes on this clone: Other DNA sequences from this sample encode an identical CDR3 as well. This rearrangement joins TRBV30 to TRBJ1-2; D unclear. The CDR3 covers 12 residues. Trimming left V 2 bases short and J 1 base short, with 5 bases between. CDR1 and CDR2 from the germline V gene are GTSNPN and SVGIG (reference sequence). The CDR3 bases are TGTGCCTGGAGTCCAGGTAACTATGGCTACACCTTC. Translation gives CAWSPGNYGYTF.

A word on this clone: A junction boundary mismatches the germline segment, possibly from a read error. V gene TRBV7-3 combines with J gene TRBJ1-2, with 10 bases that match TRBD1. CDR1 is SGHTA, CDR2 FQGTGA, per germline. The CDR3 length is 12 residues. The CDR3 DNA sequence: TGTGCCAGCAGCCCTCGGACAGGGGGAGGCTTCTTC. This sequence encodes CASSPRTGGGFF.

This rearrangement joins TRBV7-2 to TRBJ1-1; D not resolved. CDR1 SGHTA and CDR2 FQGNSA come from the germline V gene. Trimming took off 5 bases at V and 1 base at J, with 5 bases between the two ends. The CDR3 extends over 12 amino acids. Written as DNA, the CDR3 is TGTGCCAGCAGCCCACAGAACACTGAAGCTTTCTTT. This gives the protein CASSPQNTEAFF. Using reference TRBV7-2 and TRBJ1-1 for the parts outside the CDR3, the full variable domain is GAGVSQSPSNKVTEKGKDVELRCDPISGHTALYWYRQSLGQGLEFLIYFQGNSAPDKSGLPSDRFSAERTGGSVSTLTIQRTQQEDSAVYLCASSPQNTEAFFGQGTRLTVV.

The sample holds one count of this clone. CDR3 region: CASSQRGTSGTSSYEQYF. The CDR3 DNA reads TGTGCCAGCAGCCAACGCGGTACTAGCGGAACGAGCTCCTACGAGCAGTACTTC. This chain links TRBV7-8 with TRBJ2-7; 8 bases agree with TRBD2. The V and J ends lost 5 bases and 0 bases, in that order; junction bases with no gene match: 15. The CDR3 consists of 18 residues. Germline CDR1 and CDR2: SGHVS and FQNEAQ.

This clone was detected only a few times. J is TRBJ1-1 and V is TRBV28; 7 nucleotides line up with TRBD1. Trimming took 6 bases from V and 0 from J; bases not matched to a gene: 4. The CDR3 loop spans 14 amino acids. Germline assignment: CDR1 MDHEN and CDR2 SYDVKM. Here the CDR3 reads CASSPRGMNTEAFF. CDR3 coding DNA: TGTGCCAGCAGCCCCAGGGGGATGAACACTGAAGCTTTCTTT.

The chain links TRBV9 to TRBJ2-1; D may match TRBD1 or TRBD2 (5 bases each). The CDR3 length is 16 residues. Germline values: CDR1 SGDLS, CDR2 YYNGEE. V was pared by 3 bases and J by 9 bases, with 22 bases between. CDR3 in amino acids: CASSGHPGLDDGEQFF. Here the CDR3 DNA reads TGTGCCAGCAGCGGACACCCGGGGCTGGATGACGGTGAGCAGTTCTTC.

This rearrangement joins TRBV5-8 to TRBJ1-5; D not resolved. This CDR3 has 15 amino acids. Trimming removed 0 bases at V and 2 bases at J, with 9 bases between. Germline values: CDR1 SGHTS, CDR2 YDEGEE. The CDR3 here is CASSLGLAGNQPQHF. DNA of the CDR3: TGTGCCAGCAGCTTGGGCCTTGCGGGCAATCAGCCCCAGCATTTT.

Here the CDR3 DNA reads TGTGCCAGCAGCTCAACTCTATCGACTAGCGGGAGGGCCAATGAGCAGTTCTTC. Residues: CASSSTLSTSGRANEQFF. The chain combines TRBV7-2 with TRBJ2-1, with 14 positions matching TRBD2. This CDR3 has 18 residues. V lost 4 bases to trimming and J lost 6 bases; unmatched junction nucleotides: 11. From germline, CDR1 is SGHTA and CDR2 FQGNSA.

This clone was seen only once. This chain joins TRBV4-2 and TRBJ2-3; the match to TRBD2 covers 8 bases. CDR1 and CDR2 from the germline V gene are LGHNA and YNFKEQ. This CDR3 is 17 amino acids long. The ends lost 0 bases at V and 2 bases at J; junction bases unmatched: 7. CDR3 sequence: CASSQEPGGGITDTQYF. The CDR3 DNA sequence: TGTGCCAGCAGCCAAGAGCCCGGGGGGGGCATCACAGATACGCAGTATTTT.

The chain employs TRBV7-2 and TRBJ1-5, with unresolved D. CDR1 is SGHTA and CDR2 is FQGNSA in the germline V gene. V gave up 1 base and J gave up 5 bases, with 6 bases separating them. The CDR3 spans 13 residues. CDR3 protein: CASSLELYQPQHF. CDR3 bases: TGTGCCAGCAGCTTAGAGCTTTATCAGCCCCAGCATTTT.

This chain connects TRBV19 to TRBJ1-1, with D maybe TRBD1 (5 bases). CDR3 length: 15 residues. The V end lost 1 base, the J end lost 6 bases, and 15 bases lay between the germline ends. Germline V gene sequence: CDR1 LNHDA, CDR2 SQIVND (reference sequence). The CDR3 is CASSIARMGQAEAFF. CDR3 nucleotides: TGTGCCAGTAGTATAGCGCGGATGGGGCAAGCTGAAGCTTTCTTT.